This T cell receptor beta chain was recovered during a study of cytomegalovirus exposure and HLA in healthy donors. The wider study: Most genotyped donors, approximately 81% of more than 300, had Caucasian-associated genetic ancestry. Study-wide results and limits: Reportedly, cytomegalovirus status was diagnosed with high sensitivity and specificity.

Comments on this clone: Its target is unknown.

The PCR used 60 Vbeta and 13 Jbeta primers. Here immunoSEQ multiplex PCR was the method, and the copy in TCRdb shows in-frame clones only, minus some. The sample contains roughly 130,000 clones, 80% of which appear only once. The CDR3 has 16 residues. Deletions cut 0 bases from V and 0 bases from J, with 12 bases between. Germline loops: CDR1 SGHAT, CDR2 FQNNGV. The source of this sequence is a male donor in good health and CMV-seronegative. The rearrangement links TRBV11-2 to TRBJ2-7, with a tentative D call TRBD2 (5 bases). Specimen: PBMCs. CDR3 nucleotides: TGTGCCAGCAGCTTAGATTCGGGGTTCGGCTCCTACGAGCAGTACTTC. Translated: CASSLDSGFGSYEQYF.